A selection of T cell receptor beta chains follows, all from one sample in a study of blood T cells in healthy people across ages. MiXCR, applied by TCRdb to the 5' RACE reads, yields one record per CDR3 protein. The sample holds more than 800,000 distinct CDR3 sequences, around 43% seen once. The sequencing input was blood. These receptors were taken from a woman in her sixties or seventies in good health. Both conserved end residues are part of each CDR3. The D gene is left open where the match is weak. Expanded clones get a size class; other rows say once, few or many, or leave the size out.

len	d_gene	abundance	v_gene	j_gene	CDR3aa	CDR3nt
17	-	few	TRBV19	TRBJ2-4	CASSGTGSPIGKNIQYF	TGTGCCAGTAGTGGAACAGGGAGCCCCATTGGCAAAAACATTCAGTACTTC
14	-	few	TRBV7-8	TRBJ2-7	CASSLGRTAYEQYF	TGTGCCAGCAGCTTAGGTAGGACAGCCTACGAGCAGTACTTC
16	TRBD2	few	TRBV9	TRBJ2-1	CASSVGPLLAGNEQFF	TGTGCCAGCAGCGTAGGACCGCTACTAGCGGGCAATGAGCAGTTCTTC
14	TRBD1	once	TRBV12-5	TRBJ1-1	CASGRDRLNTEAFF	TGTGCTAGTGGCCGGGACAGACTTAACACTGAAGCTTTCTTT
15	-	-	TRBV2	TRBJ1-1	CASSFSDAGNTEAFF	TGTGCCAGCAGTTTTTCAGACGCAGGCAACACTGAAGCTTTCTTT
14	-	-	TRBV28	TRBJ1-4	CASSSRDGLEKLFF	TGTGCCAGCAGCAGCCGGGACGGACTTGAAAAACTGTTTTTT
13	-	-	TRBV27	TRBJ1-2	CASTGRGDVGYTF	TGTGCCAGCACTGGTCGGGGTGATGTAGGCTACACCTTC
13	TRBD1	few	TRBV6-2/TRBV6-3	TRBJ2-7	CASKGASFGEQYF	TGTGCCTCCAAGGGGGCAAGCTTTGGGGAGCAGTACTTC
15	-	many	TRBV9	TRBJ2-1	CASSVVRGEYNEQFF	TGTGCCAGCAGCGTAGTTAGGGGAGAATACAATGAGCAGTTCTTC
12	-	many	TRBV12-3/TRBV12-4	TRBJ2-7	CASSSYAGAQYF	TGTGCCAGCAGTTCGTACGCAGGGGCCCAGTACTTC
15	-	few	TRBV4-1	TRBJ1-4	CASSFEGGQGEKLFF	TGCGCCAGCAGTTTTGAGGGGGGGCAAGGGGAAAAACTGTTTTTT
13	-	few	TRBV11-2	TRBJ2-7	CASSLDGYYEQYF	TGTGCCAGCAGCTTAGACGGGTACTACGAGCAGTACTTC
13	-	few	TRBV7-9	TRBJ2-7	CASSFRTVYEQYF	TGTGCCAGCAGCTTCCGGACGGTCTACGAGCAGTACTTC
13	-	-	TRBV30	TRBJ2-7	CAWTASGLYEQYF	TGTGCCTGGACTGCGAGCGGCCTCTACGAGCAGTACTTC
15	TRBD2	few	TRBV20-1	TRBJ2-1	CSARGRTSGYNEQFF	TGCAGTGCTAGAGGACGGACTAGCGGATACAATGAGCAGTTCTTC
14	-	-	TRBV5-1	TRBJ2-7	CASSLDVGVYEQYF	TGCGCCAGCAGCTTGGATGTCGGGGTCTACGAGCAGTACTTC